The next 21 T cell receptor beta chains were all read from a single sample in a study of OX40 agonist ivuxolimab in advanced cancers. Measured with immunoSEQ multiplex PCR; TCRdb has only the in-frame clones, and not every one. The sample includes roughly 44,000 clones, over 80% of them seen just once. The source was CD4+ or CD8+ T cells sorted from blood, collected in a trial of the OX40 agonist ivuxolimab. The receptors come from an adult with an advanced solid tumor such as melanoma, head and neck, liver or kidney cancer.

The genes are TRBV25-1 and TRBJ1-4; no clear D. This CDR3 has 14 amino acids. The V and J ends lost 4 bases and 5 bases respectively, with 11 bases between them. CDR1 is MGHDK, CDR2 SYGVNS, per germline. Here the CDR3 DNA reads TGTGCCAGCAGTGCAAGTCGGGCGAATGAAAAACTGTTTTTT. The encoded protein is CASSASRANEKLFF. Based on the CDR3 plus reference TRBV25-1 and TRBJ1-4, the full variable domain is EADIYQTPRYLVIGTGKKITLECSQTMGHDKMYWYQQDPGMELHLIHYSYGVNSTEKGDLSSESTVSRIRTEHFPLTLESARPSHTSQYLCASSASRANEKLFFGSGTQLSVL.

The chain recombines TRBV11-2 with TRBJ2-1; D may be TRBD1 or TRBD2 (5 bases each). The length of the CDR3 is 13 residues. Germline V gene sequence: CDR1 SGHAT, CDR2 FQNNGV. V lost 1 base, J lost 5 bases, and 6 bases lay in between. The CDR3 is CASSLGGHNEQFF. CDR3 DNA: TGTGCCAGCAGCTTAGGGGGACACAATGAGCAGTTCTTC.

The genes are TRBV19 and TRBJ2-5, with D uncertain. This CDR3 is 14 amino acids long. Germline V gene sequence: CDR1 LNHDA, CDR2 SQIVND (reference sequence). Trimming stripped 2 bases from V and 0 bases from J, with 7 bases between. CDR3 loop: CASSIQVYQETQYF. Here the CDR3 DNA reads TGTGCCAGTAGTATACAGGTTTACCAAGAGACCCAGTACTTC.

This chain links TRBV7-2 with TRBJ2-1; no clear D gene. Trimming cost V 5 bases and J 4 bases, with 18 bases left between them. The CDR3 contains 16 residues. Germline-derived CDR1 and CDR2 are SGHTA and FQGNSA. The CDR3 bases are TGTGCCAGCAGCCCACGTCCAGGTCTGGGATACAATGAGCAGTTCTTC. It yields the protein CASSPRPGLGYNEQFF.

The chain joins TRBV7-8 to TRBJ2-5, with D possibly TRBD1 on 5 matching bases. Germline V gene sequence: CDR1 SGHVS, CDR2 FQNEAQ. The V end lost 1 base, the J end lost 2 bases, and 14 bases lay between the germline ends. This CDR3 contains 16 residues. The CDR3 here is CASSLGTGQYQETQYF. Here the CDR3 DNA reads TGTGCCAGCAGCTTAGGCACAGGTCAATATCAAGAGACCCAGTACTTC. Full variable domain (outside the CDR3, taken from reference TRBV7-8 and TRBJ2-5): GAGVSQSPRYKVAKRGQDVALRCDPISGHVSLFWYQQALGQGPEFLTYFQNEAQLDKSGLPSDRFFAERPEGSVSTLKIQRTQQEDSAVYLCASSLGTGQYQETQYFGPGTRLLVL.

The gene calls are TRBV19 and TRBJ2-1, with TRBD2 matching 11 bases. J lost 8 bases, V lost 3 bases, and 6 bases had no gene match. Per germline, CDR1 LNHDA and CDR2 SQIVND (reference sequence). The CDR3 sequence is 15 residues long. The CDR3 loop reads CASSIALAGVYEQFF. CDR3 nucleotides: TGTGCCAGTAGTATCGCACTAGCGGGAGTGTATGAGCAGTTCTTC.

This sequence joins TRBV18 and TRBJ2-5; no clear D. CDR3 length: 13 amino acids. Germline CDR1 reads KGHSH; CDR2 reads LQKENI. Trimming removed 2 bases at V and 4 bases at J, with 8 bases between. CDR3: CASSPGVGETQYF. CDR3 DNA sequence: TGTGCCAGCTCACCAGGGGTGGGAGAGACCCAGTACTTC.

The rearrangement uses TRBV29-1 and TRBJ1-4; D perhaps matches TRBD1 (5 bases). Germline V lookup: CDR1 SQVTM, CDR2 ANQGSEA. This CDR3 has 13 residues. V lost 6 bases and J 8 bases, leaving 16 bases between the germline ends. The CDR3 nucleotides read TGCAGCGTGCGGAGGGGTTCTGAGGAAAAACTGTTTTTT. Its protein product is CSVRRGSEEKLFF. The full variable domain, its missing parts supplied by reference TRBV29-1 and TRBJ1-4, is SAVISQKPSRDICQRGTSLTIQCQVDSQVTMMFWYRQQPGQSLTLIATANQGSEATYESGFVIDKFPISRPNLTFSTLTVSNMSPEDSSIYLCSVRRGSEEKLFFGSGTQLSVL.

This chain uses TRBV4-1 with TRBJ1-1; no clear D gene. This CDR3 is 17 amino acids long. Deletions cut 4 bases from V and 2 bases from J, with 20 bases between. The V gene's germline CDR1 is MGHRA and CDR2 YSYEKL. The CDR3 reads CASSPLPPRATNTEAFF. Here the CDR3 DNA reads TGCGCCAGCAGCCCATTACCTCCGAGGGCTACCAACACTGAAGCTTTCTTT.

The V call is TRBV19, the J call TRBJ1-1, with D hard to call. The V and J ends lost 6 bases and 1 base respectively, with 9 bases between them. The CDR3 has 13 amino acids. Germline CDR1 and CDR2: LNHDA and SQIVND (reference sequence). CDR3: CASSVSGNTEAFF. The CDR3 DNA reads as TGTGCCAGTAGCGTTTCAGGGAACACTGAAGCTTTCTTT.

The V gene is TRBV5-1, the J gene TRBJ2-5; D possibly corresponds to TRBD1 (6 bases). Germline lookup yields CDR1 SGHRS and CDR2 YFSETQ. V lost 3 bases and J 4 bases, leaving 16 bases between the germline ends. The CDR3 covers 15 residues. The CDR3, as DNA: TGCGCCAGCAGCTGGGCAGGGGCTATTGGAGAGACCCAGTACTTC. This codes for CASSWAGAIGETQYF.

V usage is TRBV7-8 and J usage is TRBJ2-7; 7 bases agree with TRBD1. Trimming removed 6 bases from V and 8 bases from J; junction bases left unmatched: 13. This CDR3 comprises 14 residues. Germline lookup yields CDR1 SGHVS and CDR2 FQNEAQ. CDR3 DNA: TGTGCCAGCAGTTATGCCGGGACAGACGGCAAGCAGTACTTC. Translated: CASSYAGTDGKQYF. The variable domain in full, with the rest retrieved from reference TRBV7-8 and TRBJ2-7, is GAGVSQSPRYKVAKRGQDVALRCDPISGHVSLFWYQQALGQGPEFLTYFQNEAQLDKSGLPSDRFFAERPEGSVSTLKIQRTQQEDSAVYLCASSYAGTDGKQYFGPGTRLTVT.

The V call is TRBV6-1, the J call TRBJ1-3; possibly TRBD1 for D (5 bases). The CDR3 sequence is 20 residues long. From germline, CDR1 is MNHNS and CDR2 SASEGT. Trimming left V 3 bases short and J 0 bases short, with 24 bases between. Here the CDR3 reads CASSDQVGTADLFSGNTIYF. Here the CDR3 DNA reads TGTGCCAGCAGTGACCAGGTTGGGACGGCAGACCTGTTCTCTGGAAACACCATATATTTT.

The J gene is TRBJ2-1, the V gene TRBV9, with D tentatively TRBD2 (6 bases). This CDR3 comprises 13 residues. V shed 1 base and J shed 6 bases, with 8 bases lying between them. Germline V gene lookup returns CDR1 SGDLS and CDR2 YYNGEE. The CDR3, as DNA: TGTGCCAGCAGCGTATCTAGCGCCAATGAGCAGTTCTTC. This gives the protein CASSVSSANEQFF.

The CDR3 coding sequence is TGTGCCAGCAGTGGGTGGGGGGCCAACACTGAAGCTTTCTTT. This translates into CASSGWGANTEAFF. The V call is TRBV25-1, the J call TRBJ1-1, with D possibly TRBD1 on 6 matching bases. Between the trimmed V and J ends, which lost 4 bases and 2 bases, there was a span of 11 bases. Germline V gene lookup returns CDR1 MGHDK and CDR2 SYGVNS. The CDR3 consists of 14 residues.

The chain recombines TRBV27 with TRBJ2-6; D gene ambiguous. The CDR3 length is 15 residues. From germline, CDR1 is MNHEY and CDR2 SMNVEV (reference sequence). V lost 2 bases and J 0 bases, leaving 5 bases between the germline ends. The CDR3 here is CASSLGGSGANVLTF. CDR3 bases: TGTGCCAGCAGTTTAGGTGGCTCTGGGGCCAACGTCCTGACTTTC.

V gene TRBV27 combines with J gene TRBJ2-1; D is unclear. V shed 5 bases and J shed 2 bases, with 10 bases lying between them. CDR3 length: 14 amino acids. The germline gives CDR1 MNHEY, CDR2 SMNVEV (reference sequence). The CDR3, as DNA: TGTGCCAGCAGTCCCCGCGCCCCCTACAATGAGCAGTTCTTC. Amino acid sequence: CASSPRAPYNEQFF.

V is TRBV2 and J is TRBJ2-3; 8 bases are a match to TRBD2. The germline gives CDR1 SNHLY, CDR2 FYNNEI. The CDR3 sequence is 15 residues long. V shed 6 bases, J shed 0 bases, and the junction held 5 bases outside the gene matches. CDR3: CASRDPSGSTDTQYF. In DNA form, the CDR3 reads TGTGCCAGCAGGGATCCTAGCGGGAGCACAGATACGCAGTATTTT. The variable domain in full, with the rest retrieved from reference TRBV2 and TRBJ2-3, is EPEVTQTPSHQVTQMGQEVILRCVPISNHLYFYWYRQILGQKVEFLVSFYNNEISEKSEIFDDQFSVERPDGSNFTLKIRSTKLEDSAMYFCASRDPSGSTDTQYFGPGTRLTVL.

This clone was observed a handful of times. J is TRBJ1-6 and V is TRBV9, with D unresolved. Trimming left V 3 bases short and J 8 bases short, with 9 bases between. Germline lookup yields CDR1 SGDLS and CDR2 YYNGEE. This CDR3 is built from 13 residues. CDR3 region: CASSGYMDSPLHF. The CDR3 bases are TGTGCCAGCAGCGGATACATGGATTCACCCCTCCACTTT.

The CDR3 region is CASSSSSRLSYEQYF. The DNA for the CDR3 is TGTGCCAGCAGCTCCTCCTCCCGACTATCCTACGAGCAGTACTTC. This sequence joins TRBV7-2 and TRBJ2-5; D is perhaps TRBD2 (5 bases). The tail of the sequence fits TRBJ2-7 better, so the J call may be wrong. The CDR3 is made up of 15 amino acids. CDR1 SGHTA and CDR2 FQGNSA come from the germline V gene.

This clone showed up just once. The chain uses TRBV6-1 and TRBJ1-2; D not certain. The V gene's germline CDR1 is MNHNS and CDR2 SASEGT. V lost 3 bases and J lost 3, with 11 bases in between. CDR3 length: 14 amino acids. The CDR3 loop is CASSDRARDYGYTF. The CDR3, as DNA: TGTGCCAGCAGTGATCGGGCGCGGGACTATGGCTACACCTTC.